This T cell receptor (beta chain) stems from a study of cytomegalovirus exposure and HLA in healthy donors. Trimming removed 4 bases from V and 3 bases from J, with 17 bases in between. Germline V gene sequence: CDR1 SEHNR, CDR2 FQNEAQ (reference sequence). The CDR3 loop spans 16 amino acids. This PCR relied on a set of 60 Vbeta primers and 13 Jbeta primers. TCRdb's copy holds only in-frame clones and misses some; the assay was immunoSEQ multiplex PCR. The sample shows 100,000 or so clones, about 80% of them seen only once. Input material: PBMCs. The receptor's source is a man aged 40-50 years in good health and CMV-seronegative. The chain has TRBV7-9 and TRBJ2-3; D is perhaps TRBD2 (6 bases). The CDR3 nucleotides are TGTGCCAGCAGCTCTCGTACCGGGAGAAAGACAGATACGCAGTATTTT. Translation: CASSSRTGRKTDTQYF. Drawing the rest from reference TRBV7-9 and TRBJ2-3, the complete variable domain is DTGVSQNPRHKITKRGQNVTFRCDPISEHNRLYWYRQTLGQGPEFLTYFQNEAQLEKSRLLSDRFSAERPKGSFSTLEIQRTEQGDSAMYLCASSSRTGRKTDTQYFGPGTRLTVL.